Presented here are 12 T cell receptor beta chains from one specimen sequenced in a study of T cell repertoires in cytomegalovirus infection. TCRdb itself ran the reads through MiXCR, one entry per CDR3 protein. Here the sample spans some 700,000 distinct CDR3 sequences, roughly 35% being singletons. Input material: PBMCs. These receptors all come from a human donor in good health (CMV status not recorded). Some clones in this sample may be carry-over from other donors' samples.

In regard to this clonotype: A much larger clone is a single base away; this may be a read error. A read error is likely, as this CDR3 ends without the conserved phenylalanine or tryptophan. V usage is TRBV28 and J usage is TRBJ2-3; 8 bases agree with TRBD2. The CDR3 is made up of 14 amino acids. Trimming took 7 bases from V and 2 from J; bases not matched to a gene: 5. Germline lookup yields CDR1 MDHEN and CDR2 SYDVKM. The CDR3 protein is CASNAGGLTDTQYL. The CDR3 coding sequence is TGTGCCAGCAACGCGGGGGGCCTCACAGATACGCAGTATTTG.

The chain combines TRBV5-1 with TRBJ2-5, with 9 bases aligning to TRBD1. This CDR3 is 17 amino acids long. The V gene's germline CDR1 is SGHRS and CDR2 YFSETQ. The V gene end was trimmed by 1 base and the J gene end by 4 bases; junction bases not matched to a gene: 11. CDR3 DNA sequence: TGCGCCAGCAGCTTGTTGAGCACAGGGGGCGTATCAGAGACCCAGTACTTC. Protein: CASSLLSTGGVSETQYF.

This clonotype was recorded many times. The chain couples TRBV27 to TRBJ2-3, with 13 bases identical to TRBD2. V was clipped by 5 bases and J by 4 bases; unmatched bases: 3. Germline V gene sequence: CDR1 MNHEY, CDR2 SMNVEV (reference sequence). The CDR3 totals 15 residues. CDR3 sequence (DNA): TGTGCCAGCAGTCCTGGACTAGCGGGGGCAGATACGCAGTATTTT. Its protein is CASSPGLAGADTQYF.

Of note for this clonotype: The junction and the germline gene differ at one end; a read error may be behind it. V gene TRBV7-2 combines with J gene TRBJ2-2; D may match TRBD1 or TRBD2 (5 bases each). CDR1 and CDR2 (germline): SGHTA, FQGNSA. This CDR3 is 11 amino acids long. This CDR3 reads CASRVLGELFW. The CDR3 nucleotides are TGTGCCAGCAGGGTACTAGGGGAGCTGTTTTGG. Together with reference TRBV7-2 and TRBJ2-2, the CDR3 gives the full variable domain: GAGVSQSPSNKVTEKGKDVELRCDPISGHTALYWYRQSLGQGLEFLIYFQGNSAPDKSGLPSDRFSAERTGGSVSTLTIQRTQQEDSAVYLCASRVLGELFWGEGSRLTVL.

This clonotype was seen a few times. This chain uses TRBV6-5 with TRBJ1-6; 7 nucleotides line up with TRBD1. Germline V gene lookup returns CDR1 MNHEY and CDR2 SVGAGI. Losses at the gene ends were 6 bases for V and 2 bases for J; bases not matched to a gene: 7. The CDR3 has 16 residues. This CDR3 reads CASRSTGQTYNSPLHF. CDR3 sequence (DNA): TGTGCCAGCAGGTCGACAGGGCAAACCTATAATTCACCCCTCCACTTT.

This chain links TRBV10-3 with TRBJ2-1; D not resolved. The V gene's germline CDR1 is ENHRY and CDR2 SYGVKD. The CDR3 runs to 12 residues. V lost 7 bases and J 5 bases, leaving 9 bases between the germline ends. The CDR3 DNA reads as TGTGCCATCAAGGGCGGAGACAATGAGCAGTTCTTC. It yields the protein CAIKGGDNEQFF.

V usage is TRBV28 and J usage is TRBJ2-7; no clear D. Germline loops: CDR1 MDHEN, CDR2 SYDVKM. Trimming removed 8 bases at V and 4 bases at J, with 12 bases between. The CDR3 runs 12 residues. In nucleotides, the CDR3 is TGTGCCAGCCAGGTGGGCTCGTACGAGCAGTACTTC. The encoded protein is CASQVGSYEQYF.

This rearrangement joins TRBV29-1 to TRBJ2-1; D unresolved. Trimming removed 0 bases at V and 1 base at J, with 13 bases between. Germline CDR1 is SQVTM and CDR2 is ANQGSEA. The CDR3 consists of 16 residues. Written as DNA, the CDR3 is TGCAGCGTTGAAGATTGGCAGGCGAGGTCCTACAATGAGCAGTTCTTC. This sequence encodes CSVEDWQARSYNEQFF.

This clonotype has more than one count but fewer than ten. The V and J genes are TRBV5-1 and TRBJ2-5, with a tentative D call TRBD2 (5 bases). Trimming shortened V by 4 bases and J by 3 bases, and 10 bases separated the two germline ends. The CDR3 has 13 amino acids. The V gene's germline CDR1 is SGHRS and CDR2 YFSETQ. Written as DNA, the CDR3 is TGCGCCAGCAGCCATGACTATAAAGAGACCCAGTACTTC. The encoded protein is CASSHDYKETQYF.

Concerning this clonotype: Since a much larger clone is just one base distant, this may be a read error. V usage is TRBV7-2 and J usage is TRBJ2-7; D is perhaps TRBD1 or TRBD2 (5 bases each). This CDR3 spans 13 amino acids. CDR1 and CDR2 (germline): SGHTA, FQGNSA. This chain's CDR3 is CASSLVEGYEQDF. The CDR3 region has the DNA TGTGCCAGCAGCTTAGTTGAGGGGTACGAGCAGGACTTC.

The rearrangement links TRBV7-8 to TRBJ1-4; D may be TRBD1 (5 bases). Germline assignment: CDR1 SGHVS and CDR2 FQNEAQ. Trimming shortened V by 3 bases and J by 5 bases, and 16 bases separated the two germline ends. CDR3 length: 16 residues. As DNA, the CDR3 is TGTGCCAGCAGCTTGCCGCCGGGACGGCGGAATGAAAAACTGTTTTTT. Protein product: CASSLPPGRRNEKLFF.

A few counts support this clonotype. The gene calls are TRBV11-2 and TRBJ1-1; the D is unclear. The V end was cut by 7 bases, the J end by 5 bases, with 11 bases between. The CDR3 spans 12 residues. Germline loops: CDR1 SGHAT, CDR2 FQNNGV. This CDR3 reads CASTPTRTEAFF. The CDR3 bases are TGTGCCAGCACACCGACTAGAACTGAAGCTTTCTTT.